This T cell receptor beta chain originates from a study of long-term antiretroviral therapy in people with HIV. Overall study: About a decade before 2015, the earliest samples were taken when ART was typically delayed. General study points: Pre-ART clonal expansion yielded clones that dominated the repertoire at all time points. Narrower CDR3 length ranges marked HIV repertoires relative to controls.

V trimming: 0 bases; J trimming: 8 bases; junction bases outside the gene matches: 2. Germline values: CDR1 SGHTA, CDR2 FQGTGA. The CDR3 totals 15 residues. In the case of this clone: Its cognate antigen is unknown.

Version v3.0 of the immunoSEQ assay ran at survey level. Sequencing was performed with immunoSEQ multiplex PCR; in TCRdb, only in-frame clones are kept and a portion is missing. This sample yields about 25,000 clones, of which 60% to 80% are seen a single time; around 10% belongs to the top ten. Here the sequenced sample was unsorted PBMCs, taken 2.1 years after starting antiretroviral therapy. This TCR came from a man under 40 with HIV. The chain uses TRBV7-3 and TRBJ1-3; 12 bases align to TRBD1. For the CDR3, the DNA is TGTGCCAGCAGCTTAACAGGGACAGGGGGCCACACCATATATTTT. Protein sequence: CASSLTGTGGHTIYF.